These 31 T cell receptor beta chains were sequenced from one sample in a study of T cell responses to AZD1222 COVID-19 vaccine. Profiled with immunoSEQ multiplex PCR; TCRdb holds only in-frame clones, not every one. The data show roughly 150,000 clones, with roughly 88% seen just once and 1.5% to 2.5% held by the top ten. Sequencing was performed on peripheral blood, taken 28 days after the second AZD1222 dose. Receptors were obtained from an adult who received the AZD1222 COVID-19 vaccine.

As concerns this clone: The junction departs from the called germline gene at one end, perhaps through a read error. The chain combines TRBV18 with TRBJ2-3; D is perhaps TRBD1 (6 bases). The germline V gene has CDR1 KGHSH and CDR2 LQKENI. This CDR3 region has 14 residues. The CDR3 nucleotides read TGTGCCAGCTCTCCACGTCAGGGGCCAGATACGCAGTATTTT. Its translation is CASSPRQGPDTQYF.

CDR3 coding DNA: TGTGCCAGCAGTTTAGTCGCGGCTAGCAATCAGCCCCAGCATTTT. Translated, it gives CASSLVAASNQPQHF. V gene TRBV28 combines with J gene TRBJ1-5, with D unclear. From germline, CDR1 is MDHEN and CDR2 SYDVKM. The ends were cut back, 2 bases at V and 0 bases at J, with 8 bases in the middle. CDR3 length: 15 amino acids. Together with reference TRBV28 and TRBJ1-5, the CDR3 gives the full variable domain: DVKVTQSSRYLVKRTGEKVFLECVQDMDHENMFWYRQDPGLGLRLIYFSYDVKMKEKGDIPEGYSVSREKKERFSLILESASTNQTSMYLCASSLVAASNQPQHFGDGTRLSIL.

This clone has a single count. V gene TRBV11-2 combines with J gene TRBJ1-5, with D unresolved. CDR1 and CDR2 from the germline V gene are SGHAT and FQNNGV. The V gene lost 1 base and the J gene lost 2 bases, with 6 bases spanning the gap. The CDR3 is made up of 14 amino acids. CDR3 DNA sequence: TGTGCCAGCAGCTTAGCGGCAGGCAATCAGCCCCAGCATTTT. This codes for CASSLAAGNQPQHF.

This chain joins TRBV6-4 and TRBJ1-1; 7 bases agree with TRBD1. The CDR3 has 13 amino acids. V was pared by 8 bases and J by 5 bases, with 8 bases of the junction left unmatched. CDR1 is MRHNA, CDR2 SNTAGT, per germline. The CDR3 region is CASAKQGGTEAFF. The CDR3 DNA reads TGTGCCAGCGCCAAGCAGGGGGGAACTGAAGCTTTCTTT.

The chain carries TRBV4-1 and TRBJ2-1; TRBD1 matches at 9 bases. V lost 1 base and J lost 7; bases outside the gene matches: 11. Germline CDR1 reads MGHRA; CDR2 reads YSYEKL. The CDR3 totals 17 residues. The CDR3 DNA reads TGCGCCAGCAGCCAAGGGGAAACCGGGACAGGGAGGAATGAGCAGTTCTTC. Translating it yields CASSQGETGTGRNEQFF.

The gene calls are TRBV4-1 and TRBJ1-2, with 8 bases matching TRBD1. The CDR3 sequence is 17 residues long. Looked up from germline, CDR1 is MGHRA and CDR2 is YSYEKL. The ends lost 0 bases at V and 3 bases at J; junction bases unmatched: 9. CDR3 bases: TGCGCCAGCAGCCAAGATCTTTGGACAGGGAGGGACTATGGCTACACCTTC. Residues: CASSQDLWTGRDYGYTF.

This clone showed up just once. The V call is TRBV11-2, the J call TRBJ1-3; 8 bases are a match to TRBD1. CDR1 SGHAT and CDR2 FQNNGV come from the germline V gene. The CDR3 has 15 amino acids. V lost 5 bases, J lost 4 bases, and 7 bases stayed unmatched. The CDR3 region has the DNA TGTGCCAGCAGCCTCATGACAGGGGTCGGAAACACCATATATTTT. Residues: CASSLMTGVGNTIYF.

In its sample, this clone was seen once. J is TRBJ1-6 and V is TRBV25-1, with D uncertain. Germline CDR1 MGHDK, CDR2 SYGVNS. The germline V and J ends were trimmed by 1 base and 8 bases, with 6 bases remaining between them. This CDR3 region has 13 residues. CDR3 protein: CASSEWGYSPLHF. The DNA for the CDR3 is TGTGCCAGCAGTGAATGGGGTTATTCACCCCTCCACTTT.

The rearrangement links TRBV25-1 to TRBJ2-2; weak D call: TRBD1 (5 bases). The CDR3 runs 15 residues. Germline CDR1 is MGHDK and CDR2 is SYGVNS. Trimming removed 8 bases at V and 6 bases at J, with 19 bases between. DNA for the CDR3: TGTGCCAGCCAAAAGACAGTGGGGCCTCCCGGGGAGCTGTTTTTT. Encoded protein: CASQKTVGPPGELFF.

The chain employs TRBV6-2 or TRBV6-3 and TRBJ1-5; D remains ambiguous. The CDR3 extends over 14 amino acids. Trimming removed 5 bases from V and 3 bases from J, with 11 bases in between. In germline, CDR1 is MNHEY, CDR2 SVGEGT. The CDR3 protein is CASSPRHLNQPQHF. The CDR3 nucleotides read TGTGCCAGCAGTCCCCGACATCTCAATCAGCCCCAGCATTTT.

The rearrangement links TRBV6-5 to TRBJ1-5, with a tentative D call TRBD1 (6 bases). CDR3 length equals 16 residues. The V end lost 4 bases, the J end lost 1 base, and 14 bases lay between the germline ends. CDR1 is MNHEY, CDR2 SVGAGI, per germline. The CDR3: CASSSTGRGSNQPQHF. For the CDR3, the DNA is TGTGCCAGCAGTTCCACAGGGAGGGGAAGCAATCAGCCCCAGCATTTT.

V is TRBV4-2 and J is TRBJ2-1; possibly TRBD2 for D (5 bases). Looked up from germline, CDR1 is LGHNA and CDR2 is YNFKEQ. V lost 4 bases and J 9 bases, leaving 16 bases between the germline ends. CDR3 length: 14 residues. The CDR3 is CASSLGFEGAEQFF. In DNA, the CDR3 is TGTGCCAGCAGCCTCGGGTTTGAGGGAGCTGAGCAGTTCTTC.

Remarks on this clone: One end of the junction does not line up with germline, which may come from a read error. The rearrangement uses TRBV6-9 and TRBJ1-6; D not certain. Germline assignment: CDR1 MNHGY and CDR2 SVAAGI. This CDR3 has 8 amino acids. CDR3 in amino acids: CASSSLPF. The CDR3 DNA reads as TGTGCCAGCAGTTCCCTTCCCTTT.

The genes are TRBV6-5 and TRBJ1-6; no reliable D call. V was pared by 2 bases and J by 5 bases, with 13 bases between. This CDR3 comprises 16 residues. CDR1 MNHEY and CDR2 SVGAGI come from the germline V gene. The CDR3 here is CASSYGWEGHNSPLHF. DNA of the CDR3: TGTGCCAGCAGTTACGGATGGGAGGGCCATAATTCACCCCTCCACTTT.

The V call is TRBV7-2, the J call TRBJ1-2; D is uncertain. CDR1 is SGHTA and CDR2 is FQGNSA in the germline V gene. The CDR3 has 15 residues. V gave up 3 bases and J gave up 2 bases, with 13 bases separating them. The CDR3 region has the DNA TGTGCCAGCAGCTTGCAAAACGGACCAAACTATGGCTACACCTTC. Translation gives CASSLQNGPNYGYTF. The variable domain in full, with the rest retrieved from reference TRBV7-2 and TRBJ1-2, is GAGVSQSPSNKVTEKGKDVELRCDPISGHTALYWYRQSLGQGLEFLIYFQGNSAPDKSGLPSDRFSAERTGGSVSTLTIQRTQQEDSAVYLCASSLQNGPNYGYTFGSGTRLTVV.

This chain joins TRBV30 and TRBJ1-2; D not resolved. The CDR3 consists of 13 residues. V was shortened by 1 base and J by 4 bases, with 10 bases between the two germline ends. Germline V gene lookup returns CDR1 GTSNPN and CDR2 SVGIG (reference sequence). The CDR3 coding sequence is TGTGCCTGGAGTGCACAAGGTTCCTATGGCTACACCTTC. Protein: CAWSAQGSYGYTF.

This clone was seen just once. V is TRBV9 and J is TRBJ1-6; D unclear. Germline values: CDR1 SGDLS, CDR2 YYNGEE. This CDR3 region has 14 residues. The V end was cut by 0 bases, the J end by 7 bases, with 8 bases between. The CDR3 region has the DNA TGTGCCAGCAGCGTAGAGATCGAGAATTCACCCCTCCACTTT. Translation gives CASSVEIENSPLHF.

The chain has TRBV10-3 and TRBJ1-4; TRBD1 might be the D (5 bases). This CDR3 is built from 15 residues. Trimming cost V 4 bases and J 4 bases, with 13 bases left between them. The germline CDR1 and CDR2 sequences are ENHRY and SYGVKD. The CDR3 nucleotides read TGTGCCATCAGTGTGGGAGGGGTAAATAATGAAAAACTGTTTTTT. Protein product: CAISVGGVNNEKLFF.

The V gene is TRBV18, the J gene TRBJ2-1, with 11 bases identical to TRBD2. The CDR3 totals 16 residues. Trimming at V came to 6 bases and at J to 3 bases, leaving 7 bases not matched to a gene. Germline V CDR1 and CDR2: KGHSH, LQKENI. The CDR3 here is CASSSPGTSGYNEQFF. The CDR3 DNA reads as TGTGCCAGCTCTAGTCCCGGGACTAGCGGCTACAATGAGCAGTTCTTC.

The V gene is TRBV3-1 (or the pseudogene TRBV3-2), the J gene TRBJ1-5; TRBD1 is a possible D gene (6 bases). V lost 2 bases to trimming and J lost 4 bases, with 9 bases between them. In germline, CDR1 is LGHDT, CDR2 YNNKEL (reference sequence). The CDR3 spans 14 residues. The CDR3 here is CASSQLQGNQPQHF. The CDR3 DNA follows: TGTGCCAGCAGCCAACTCCAGGGGAATCAGCCCCAGCATTTT.

The V gene is TRBV13, the J gene TRBJ2-2; 7 bases agree with TRBD1. The V segment lost 5 bases and the J segment 4 bases; nucleotides outside the gene matches: 10. Germline V gene data show CDR1 as PRHDT and CDR2 as FYEKMQ (reference sequence). CDR3 length equals 16 residues. CDR3 sequence: CASSPRQGPATGELFF. Here the CDR3 DNA reads TGTGCCAGCAGCCCAAGACAGGGTCCGGCCACCGGGGAGCTGTTTTTT.

The chain is built from TRBV3-1 (or the pseudogene TRBV3-2) and TRBJ2-4, with D perhaps matching TRBD2 (5 bases). The ends were cut back, 2 bases at V and 7 bases at J, with 12 bases in the middle. In germline, CDR1 is LGHDT, CDR2 YNNKEL (reference sequence). The CDR3 sequence is 14 residues long. The CDR3 DNA reads TGTGCCAGCAGCCAACGGGCCCCGGGGAACATTCAGTACTTC. Protein product: CASSQRAPGNIQYF.

V is TRBV30 and J is TRBJ1-5; D is perhaps TRBD1 (5 bases). Germline values: CDR1 GTSNPN, CDR2 SVGIG (reference sequence). Between the trimmed V and J ends, which lost 0 bases and 2 bases, there was a span of 14 bases. This CDR3 spans 16 amino acids. The DNA of the CDR3 is TGTGCCTGGAGTGTCGGTGGAGGGGCGGGCAATCAGCCCCAGCATTTT. Translation: CAWSVGGGAGNQPQHF.

The chain recombines TRBV11-3 with TRBJ2-7; no reliable D call. The length of the CDR3 is 15 residues. CDR1 and CDR2 from the germline V gene are SGHNT and YENEEA. With 4 bases removed from V and 2 bases from J, the gap between germline ends came to 15 bases. The CDR3 DNA follows: TGTGCCAGCAGCTCGTCTGGGCAGAAACCCTACGAGCAGTACTTC. Amino acids: CASSSSGQKPYEQYF.

This clone was seen only a few times. The chain links TRBV14 to TRBJ2-7, with a tentative D call TRBD1 (5 bases). V was trimmed by 1 base and J by 1 base, leaving 11 bases between them. CDR1 is SGHDN, CDR2 FVKESK, per germline. This CDR3 has 15 residues. Here the CDR3 reads CASSQAGRVSYEQYF. The CDR3 DNA sequence: TGTGCCAGCAGCCAAGCCGGCAGGGTGTCCTACGAGCAGTACTTC.

J is TRBJ2-7 and V is TRBV7-3; 7 bases align to TRBD2. Trimming cost V 2 bases and J 6 bases; bases outside gene matches: 4. The CDR3 runs 13 residues. In germline, CDR1 is SGHTA, CDR2 FQGTGA. The CDR3 sequence: CASSLGLGSEQYF. In nucleotides, the CDR3 is TGTGCCAGCAGCTTAGGACTAGGGAGCGAGCAGTACTTC.

The count of this clone is one. The chain couples TRBV7-9 to TRBJ2-3, with TRBD2 matching 11 bases. Germline CDR1 and CDR2: SEHNR and FQNEAQ (reference sequence). V lost 4 bases and J lost 6; bases outside the gene matches: 12. This CDR3 region has 17 residues. CDR3 in amino acids: CASSSRLAGFTSDTQYF. The CDR3 DNA reads as TGTGCCAGCAGCTCAAGACTAGCGGGGTTCACCTCGGATACGCAGTATTTT.

The CDR3 protein is CASSPGPRSREQYF. CDR3 in DNA: TGTGCCAGCAGCCCGGGACCAAGGAGCCGGGAGCAGTACTTC. This chain joins TRBV3-1 (or the pseudogene TRBV3-2) and TRBJ2-7; D possibly uses TRBD1 or TRBD2 (5 bases each). Germline V gene lookup returns CDR1 LGHDT and CDR2 YNNKEL (reference sequence). Between the trimmed V and J ends, which lost 4 bases and 7 bases, there was a span of 17 bases. This CDR3 has 14 residues.

The V and J genes are TRBV15 and TRBJ1-5; D uncertain. This CDR3 contains 12 residues. The germline V gene encodes CDR1 LNHNV and CDR2 YYDKDF (reference sequence). Deletions cut 0 bases from V and 7 bases from J, with 4 bases between. CDR3 amino acids: CATSRDFQPQHF. In DNA form, the CDR3 reads TGTGCCACCAGCAGAGATTTCCAGCCCCAGCATTTT.

This clone was seen once. The rearrangement links TRBV29-1 to TRBJ1-2; weak D call: TRBD1 (6 bases). V was cut by 4 bases and J by 4 bases, with 16 bases left in between. This CDR3 spans 14 amino acids. Germline lookup yields CDR1 SQVTM and CDR2 ANQGSEA. The CDR3 region has the DNA TGCAGCGTTGGGGGCAGGGGATACGTCTATGGCTACACCTTC. Amino acids: CSVGGRGYVYGYTF.

This clone was recorded only once. V usage is TRBV21-1 and J usage is TRBJ1-1. TRBV21-1 is tagged as a pseudogene. There are 16 residues in the CDR3. The DNA of the CDR3 is TGTGCCAGCAGCCCGCGGAGGGGCGTATTCAACACTGAAGCTTTCTTT. Its translation: CASSPRRGVFNTEAFF.